This T cell receptor beta chain was recovered during a study of cytomegalovirus exposure and HLA in healthy donors (dated by TCRdb to the late 2010s). In the study overall: In an earlier analysis of approximately 640 of the donors, about 260 Gb of sequence data and 100 million or so unique TCR beta sequences from 150 million to 200 million T cells were reported. Roughly 300 gigabases of sequencing data and roughly 90 million unique TCR sequences were included in an early release covering 550 to 800 HLA-typed donors. Among the roughly 390 genotyped donors, approximately 82% belonged to the genetic ancestry cluster associated with self-reported Caucasian donors. The study aimed to test whether signatures of past pathogen exposure could be identified by cataloging public T cell receptors. The study profiled the T cell repertoires of 666 subjects by immunosequencing and related them to cytomegalovirus serostatus. A separate validation cohort of approximately 130 different subjects was used in addition to the roughly 640-subject first cohort. To predict cytomegalovirus infection status, the study combined high-throughput TCR immunosequencing, statistical association of individual TCRs with disease status, and machine learning. In a later analysis, previously published TCR beta repertoires from 550 to 750 donors were re-analyzed and high-resolution HLA genotyping was added so that TCR occurrence patterns could be studied. The later analysis used no new phenotypic data to find candidate immune exposures, relying instead on TCR beta sequences and their occurrence across donors. To decide whether each TCR beta V gene segment behaved as functional or pseudogenic, an earlier analysis of approximately 620 of the donors relied on high-throughput TCR beta sequencing. Alongside the repertoire data, information on donor age, sex, ethnicity and CMV serostatus was compiled. Genome-wide SNP genotypes for about three fifths of the roughly 700 donors were used in a later genetic analysis, which treated that subset as a discovery cohort. Every discovery cohort repertoire had been produced on one sequencing platform. Class I and class II HLA loci were covered by the typing at four-digit resolution. The number of typed donors differed by locus: about 620-640 for A, B, C, DRB1 and DQB1; 500 to 550 for DQA1; approximately 600 for DPA1; and some 450 for DPB1. A handful of DR-DQ haplotypes were treated as single units for association and clustering because of strong linkage in the cohort. Across 300 to 500 genotyped donors of the cohort, an average of about 240,000 unique TCR beta nucleotide sequences per donor were sequenced, and roughly 18% of those sequences were non-productive.

This clone was seen a single time. The antigen it binds to is not known. Base qualities are missing; no much larger clone stands one base away. Broad study findings and their caveats: Some IMGT-functional V segments, including TRBV6-2 and TRBV6-3, could not be distinguished by the 87-base-pair reads and were therefore excluded. This cohort had only TCR beta chains sequenced, and the lack of alpha or paired-chain data limited which features could be detected. According to the authors, the approach could potentially be generalized to other disease states and immunological phenotypes. At a false discovery rate of 0.05, a later analysis linked fewer than 20,000 TCR beta sequences to specific HLA alleles. Roughly uniform sequencing depth across donors was assumed in presence/absence analyses, although this assumption may not hold. In vitro tests confirmed that a few of the cytomegalovirus-associated TCR beta chains recognize cytomegalovirus antigens. When HLA alleles, especially DR and DQ, strongly co-occurred, TCR associations were difficult to assign to individual alleles. Linkage disequilibrium might explain the correlated functional status among segregating V segments, but an unknown experimental factor could not be excluded. A later analysis found that most CMV-associated TCR beta chains appeared HLA-restricted, with HLA associations seemingly driven largely by CMV exposure. The classifier was reported to diagnose cytomegalovirus status with high specificity and sensitivity in both the original and validation cohorts. In a later analysis, HLA-associated TCR beta chains were found to be more clonally expanded and to have lower generation probabilities than equally common non-associated chains. CMV serostatus was the only immune exposure information available for the cohort. According to a later analysis, TCR association rates differed among HLA loci, with DRB1 alleles showing the most associated TCRs and HLA-C alleles showing the fewest. The earlier analysis of approximately 540 of the donors excluded roughly 17 rarely observed V segments, including chromosome 9 orphons, because counts were too low. Because HLA typing was unavailable for some donors at each locus, only the typed subset was used in association tests. V-gene and J-gene trimming of TCR beta chains was associated with a missense DCLRE1C variant in a later genetic analysis, and the association was replicated in an independent cohort. A further reported finding was that TCR beta sequences accurately predicted the HLA-A and HLA-B alleles for most subjects in the first cohort. The study listed approximately 160 TCR beta chains as associated with cytomegalovirus. A later analysis reported that several top co-occurrence clusters appeared linked to parvovirus B19, influenza, CMV and Epstein-Barr virus. Across donors, most TCR sequences were observed very rarely, whereas some public TCRs were present in many individuals. In an earlier analysis of some 550 of the donors, most TCR beta V segments were observed in productive rearrangements about 87% or about 30% of the time, broadly matching IMGT annotations. According to a later genetic analysis, donors in an Asian-associated ancestry cluster had fewer N-insertions in productive TCRs than the approximately 630-donor mean. A group of highly shared sequence variants was considered likely to be a technical artifact of the sequencing pipeline.

The cohort comprised 550 to 700 healthy bone marrow donors. All cohort members were sampled while nominally healthy, although unrecorded immune exposures were likely present. The donor was CMV seropositive and belonged to the group of over 250 seropositive cohort members. Each donor provided a peripheral blood sample, and peripheral blood mononuclear cells were used for TCR beta sequencing. Genomic DNA extraction from the blood cell samples was performed with the Qiagen DNeasy Blood Extraction Kit. Per the germline V gene, SQVTM is the CDR1 and ANQGSEA is the CDR2. Relative to germline, V is 8 bases shorter and J is 7 bases shorter, with 21 bases between their ends. Reading from cysteine to phenylalanine, the CDR3 counts 14 amino acids. CDR3 DNA only is kept here, 42 bases in frame from base 1. Library preparation used the immunoSEQ multiplex PCR assay. For the multiplex PCR, a mixture combining 60 forward primers for TCR Vbeta segments and 13 reverse primers for TCR Jbeta segments was used. The CDR3 region of rearranged TCR beta genes was amplified from genomic DNA by a multiplex PCR assay. Amplified TCR beta libraries were sequenced as 87-base-pair reads on the Illumina HiSeq System. Per the authors' processing: A later analysis tallied approximately 87 million unique TCR beta chains across the 666 repertoires, and approximately 11 million of those chains were shared by two or more donors. Raw reads were error-corrected and collapsed into unique sequences with a nearest-neighbor algorithm that merged closely related sequences to remove PCR and sequencing errors. Alignment of CDR3 sequences to IMGT reference sequences was used to assign V, D and J gene segments. For a sequence to be retained, a match of at least six nucleotides to both a V gene segment and a J gene segment was required. Rearrangements were called productive when the CDR3 lacked stop codons and stayed in frame with V and J; all others were non-productive. CDR3 was defined by IMGT convention, running from the second conserved V-encoded cysteine to the conserved J-encoded phenylalanine. In an earlier analysis of roughly 610 of the donors, sequences lacking an unambiguous match to a single V gene segment were excluded. An earlier analysis of over 450 of the donors classified V segments as functional when productive rearrangements were above 56.7% and as segregating when the standard deviation between donors was above 5%. To diagnose cytomegalovirus status from the catalog of TCR beta chain sequences, a statistical classification framework was built. A later analysis assigned V and J genes by comparing TCR nucleotide sequences with IMGT/GENE-DB human TR gene sequences. In a later analysis, CDR3 sequences and most-parsimonious VDJ recombination scenarios were assigned using the TCRdist pipeline. In a later analysis, every TCR beta chain was defined by the combination of its CDR3 amino acid sequence and its V-gene family, and reads without a unique V-gene family were dropped. A later analysis removed over 500 highly shared, low-generation-probability nucleotide sequences to deal with suspected cross-contamination and a sequencing artifact. In a later analysis, a clonal expansion index for each public chain was calculated from normalized within-repertoire ranks of inferred template counts. In a later analysis, generation probabilities were computed using a VDJ recombination model fitted to out-of-frame rearrangements, and the results were checked against IGoR. In a later analysis, TCR-TCR, TCR-HLA and TCR-CMV co-occurrence was scored with hypergeometric tests, and a repertoire-size bias correction was applied to TCR pairs. False discovery rates were estimated in a later analysis by permuting HLA or CMV assignments 20 times. In a later analysis, co-occurring TCRs were grouped using DBSCAN, with TCRdist sequence similarity added in when clustering inside HLA-allele-positive subsets. Co-occurrence clustering excluded repertoires with fewer than 30,000 or more than 120,000 public chains, plus five with anomalous nucleotide sharing. The immuneACCESS repertoire file appears here via TCRdb, limited to in-frame rearrangements. These files lack a portion of the clones; in checked studies, under half of the deficit traces to unresolved V genes, and the cause of the others is not known. For V, J and clone size, that table is used; D and trimming come from the DNA. This sample gives about 170,000 clones in total; around 80% of them show up just once. Around 13% of the sample belongs to the ten largest clones.

Specimen: PBMCs. The source of this sequence is a woman between 45 and 65 years old in good health and CMV-seropositive. The rearranged segments are TRBV29-1 and TRBJ2-1, with the D gene not confidently named. CDR3 loop: CSLSYHSQTNEQFF. The sequenced DNA: TGCAGCTTGAGTTATCATAGTCAGACAAATGAGCAGTTCTTC.